This record covers a single TCR beta chain. Authors' processing steps: Quantification of nucleated cells was approximated via reference gene primer amplification. Profiling relied on immunoSEQ multiplex PCR, and the TCRdb table lists in-frame clones only, not all of them. Clone size and V and J calls were adopted from that table, with D and trimming inferred from the DNA. Of approximately 300,000 clones listed, more than 85% are singletons. V was clipped by 0 bases and J by 5 bases, with 11 bases between them. Germline V gene lookup returns CDR1 MNHEY and CDR2 SVGAGI. The CDR3 runs to 14 residues. This sample was included in a study of blood T cell repertoires in COVID-19. Study overall: Acute-phase and convalescent COVID-19 samples originated in the United States, Italy and Spain. T cells, B-cell-depleted T cells, or PBMCs provided the cDNA or gDNA that served as material.

This chain links TRBV6-5 with TRBJ2-7; D might be TRBD2 (6 bases). This clonotype originated in a young man with acute or convalescent COVID-19. Material for sequencing was peripheral blood. The CDR3 is CASSYSIGGDEQYF. The CDR3 DNA is TGTGCCAGCAGTTACTCGATCGGAGGGGACGAGCAGTACTTC.